The rows below give T cell receptor beta chains drawn from one sample of a study of shared clonotypes between healthy human individuals. Sequencing was performed with immunoSEQ multiplex PCR; in TCRdb, only in-frame clones are kept and a portion is missing. The sample has about 2,200,000 clones; about 93% are singletons. What was sequenced was naive CD8+ T cells from PBMCs. The receptors derive from a man aged 18 to 29 in good health. Some clones in this sample may be carry-over from other donors' samples. Each CDR3 is given with its conserved first and last residue. D genes are given only for firm matches. Clone size is given for some rows only: seen once, a few or many times, or a class if the clone is expanded.

J gene,V gene,clone size,D gene,CDR3 DNA,CDR3 protein
TRBJ1-1,TRBV7-9,NA,NA,TGTGCCAGCGGGGCGGCTGAAGCTTTCTTT,CASGAAEAFF
TRBJ1-5,TRBV7-9,few,NA,TGTGCCAGCAGCTTGGCGCGCAATCAGCCCCAGCATTTT,CASSLARNQPQHF
TRBJ2-7,TRBV7-9,NA,NA,TGTGCCAGCAGCCCTCACGGAACAGGCTACGAGCAGTACTTC,CASSPHGTGYEQYF
TRBJ2-1,TRBV29-1,NA,TRBD1,TGCAGCGTTGAAGTCACGGGACAGGGGCTGGATGAGCAGTTCTTC,CSVEVTGQGLDEQFF
TRBJ1-1,TRBV30,NA,NA,TGTGCCTGGAGCGACCGAAACACTGAAGCTTTCTTT,CAWSDRNTEAFF
TRBJ1-2,TRBV11-2,NA,NA,TGTGCCAGCAGCTTAGAACCGCCACAGGAACTAAACTATGGCTACACCTTC,CASSLEPPQELNYGYTF
TRBJ1-1,TRBV19,few,TRBD1,TGTGCCAGTAGTCCAAGACAGGGAAGGTTGGCTGAAGCTTTCTTT,CASSPRQGRLAEAFF
TRBJ2-5,TRBV9,NA,NA,TGTGCCAGCAGCGGGCGGGTCGGTGGGGGCGCCATAGAGACCCAGTACTTC,CASSGRVGGGAIETQYF
TRBJ2-1,TRBV2,NA,TRBD1,TGTGCCGGAGACAGGGGGAAGAACAATGAGCAGTTCTTC,CAGDRGKNNEQFF
TRBJ2-7,TRBV7-9,NA,NA,TGTGCCAGCAGCTCCAACCCCAGTATATCCCACGAGCAGTACTTC,CASSSNPSISHEQYF
TRBJ2-1,TRBV28,NA,TRBD1,TGTGCCAGCAGTTCGTGGACAGGCCGGAATGAGCAGTTCTTC,CASSSWTGRNEQFF
TRBJ2-7,TRBV11-2,NA,NA,TGTGCCAGCCATCTAGGCTACGAGCAGTACTTC,CASHLGYEQYF
TRBJ2-2,TRBV6-5,NA,NA,TGTGCCAGCAGTGTCCGGGCCTTGCATACCGGGGAGCTGTTTTTT,CASSVRALHTGELFF
TRBJ1-1,TRBV9,NA,NA,TGTGCCAGCAGCGAGGGGGTAAACACTGAAGCTTTCTTT,CASSEGVNTEAFF
TRBJ2-2,TRBV5-1,NA,NA,TGCGCCAGCAGCGGTTGGACTGTCACCGGGGAGCTGTTTTTT,CASSGWTVTGELFF
TRBJ2-7,TRBV10-2,NA,NA,TGCGCCAGCAGGGAAGGGACACTTTACGAGCAGTACTTC,CASREGTLYEQYF
TRBJ1-1,TRBV6-1,NA,NA,TGTGCCAGCATCCCGGGATGGACTGAAGCTTTCTTT,CASIPGWTEAFF
TRBJ2-7,TRBV28,NA,NA,TGTGCCAGCAGCCATAATAATTGGGGCGAATTACTCTACGAGCAGTACTTC,CASSHNNWGELLYEQYF
TRBJ2-1,TRBV2,NA,TRBD2,TGTGCCAGCAGTGAAGGTCGACTAGCGGATTACAATGAGCAGTTCTTC,CASSEGRLADYNEQFF
TRBJ1-5,TRBV2,NA,TRBD1,TGTGCCAGCAGTCGACAGGGGAAGAGCAATCAGCCCCAGCATTTT,CASSRQGKSNQPQHF
TRBJ2-7,TRBV5-4,NA,TRBD2,TGTGCCAGCAGCCGTCCGGGACTAGCGCTTTTCGGAGGGCAGTACTTC,CASSRPGLALFGGQYF
TRBJ1-4,TRBV7-9,NA,TRBD1,TGTGCCAGCAGCTCGGACAGGAATGAAAAACTGTTTTTT,CASSSDRNEKLFF
TRBJ2-7,TRBV2,NA,TRBD1,TGTGCCAGCAGGCCCCGGGACAGGGTCCACGAGCAGTACTTC,CASRPRDRVHEQYF
TRBJ2-1,TRBV9,NA,TRBD2,TGTGCCAGCAGCGTGGCTAGCGGTCTCAACAATGAGCAGTTCTTC,CASSVASGLNNEQFF
TRBJ2-7,TRBV13,once,TRBD1,TGTGCCAGCAGCAATCCGGGACAGGGTTACTACGAGCAGTACTTC,CASSNPGQGYYEQYF
TRBJ2-5,TRBV21-1,NA,NA,TGTGCCGGGGATACAGGGACAGAGACCCAGTACTTC,CAGDTGTETQYF
TRBJ2-1,TRBV5-1,NA,TRBD2,TGCGCCAGCACCCCAGGACTAGCGGGCCACGTTAGCTCCTACAATGAGCAGTTCTTC,CASTPGLAGHVSSYNEQFF
TRBJ2-1,TRBV4-1,NA,NA,TGCGCCAGCAGCCAAGACAGGGGCCGGGGCAATGAGCAGTTCTTC,CASSQDRGRGNEQFF